This paragraph covers one T cell receptor beta chain sequence. Its specificity is not known. TCRdb re-clonotyped the PCR reads via MiXCR. Here the sample spans over 50,000 clones, 25% to 30% being singletons. The sample belongs to a study of metastatic and nonmetastatic thyroid tumors. Study observations and caveats: For both blood and tumor, malignant thyroid tumors reportedly showed significantly higher TCR beta diversity than benign nodules did.

The V gene's germline CDR1 is WSHSY and CDR2 SAAADI. This CDR3 comprises 15 residues. The V end was cut by 6 bases, the J end by 3 bases, with 18 bases between. Patients underwent thyroid surgery, and none had received any treatment before it. The source of this sequence is a female donor with papillary thyroid cancer or a benign thyroid nodule (not recorded which). Some clones in this sample may be carry-over from other donors' samples. This chain joins TRBV10-2 and TRBJ2-7, with D possibly being TRBD1 (5 bases). Material for sequencing was blood. CDR3 sequence: CASSLRLGVSYEQYF. The DNA for the CDR3 is TGCGCCAGCAGCCTACGCCTAGGGGTCAGCTACGAGCAGTACTTC.